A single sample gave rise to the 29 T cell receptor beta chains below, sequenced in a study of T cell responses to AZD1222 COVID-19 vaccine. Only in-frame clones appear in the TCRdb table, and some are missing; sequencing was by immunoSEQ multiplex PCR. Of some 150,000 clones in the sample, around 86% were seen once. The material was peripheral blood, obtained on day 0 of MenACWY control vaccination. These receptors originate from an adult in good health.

The CDR3 DNA is TGTGCCAGCAGCCAACCTACAGGCCCAGCGTACTTC. Protein product: CASSQPTGPAYF. The rearrangement uses TRBV3-1 (or the pseudogene TRBV3-2) and TRBJ2-7; the D gene is possibly TRBD1 (5 bases). The CDR3 loop spans 12 amino acids. V was clipped by 2 bases and J by 12 bases, with 14 bases between them. The germline gives CDR1 LGHDT, CDR2 YNNKEL (reference sequence).

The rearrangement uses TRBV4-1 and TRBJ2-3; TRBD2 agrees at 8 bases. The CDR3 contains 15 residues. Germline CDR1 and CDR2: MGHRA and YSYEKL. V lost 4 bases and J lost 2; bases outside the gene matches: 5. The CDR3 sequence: CASSPPGGATDTQYF. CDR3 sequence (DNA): TGCGCCAGCAGCCCCCCCGGGGGGGCCACAGATACGCAGTATTTT.

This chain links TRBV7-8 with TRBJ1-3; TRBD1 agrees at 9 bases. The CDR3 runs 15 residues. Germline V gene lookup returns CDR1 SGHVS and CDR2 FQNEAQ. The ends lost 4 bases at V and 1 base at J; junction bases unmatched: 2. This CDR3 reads CASSSDRGSGNTIYF. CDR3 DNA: TGTGCCAGCAGCTCGGACAGGGGTTCTGGAAACACCATATATTTT.

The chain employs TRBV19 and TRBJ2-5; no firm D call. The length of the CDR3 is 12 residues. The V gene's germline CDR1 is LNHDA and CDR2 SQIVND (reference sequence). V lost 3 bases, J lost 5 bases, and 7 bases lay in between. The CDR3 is CASSMPGETQYF. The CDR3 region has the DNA TGTGCCAGTAGTATGCCCGGGGAGACCCAGTACTTC. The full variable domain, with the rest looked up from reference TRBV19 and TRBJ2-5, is DGGITQSPKYLFRKEGQNVTLSCEQNLNHDAMYWYRQDPGQGLRLIYYSQIVNDFQKGDIAEGYSVSREKKESFPLTVTSAQKNPTAFYLCASSMPGETQYFGPGTRLLVL.

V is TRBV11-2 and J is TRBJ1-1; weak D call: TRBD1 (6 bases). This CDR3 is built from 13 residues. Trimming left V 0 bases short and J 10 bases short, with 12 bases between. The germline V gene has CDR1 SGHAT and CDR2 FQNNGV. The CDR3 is CASSLEAGVRAFF. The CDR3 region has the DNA TGTGCCAGCAGCTTAGAGGCAGGGGTGAGAGCTTTCTTT.

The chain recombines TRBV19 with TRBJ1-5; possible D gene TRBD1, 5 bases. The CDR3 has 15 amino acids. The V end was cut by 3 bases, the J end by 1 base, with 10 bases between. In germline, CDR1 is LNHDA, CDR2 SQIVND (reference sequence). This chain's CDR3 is CASSILDRSNQPQHF. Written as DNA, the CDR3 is TGTGCCAGTAGTATCCTCGACAGAAGCAATCAGCCCCAGCATTTT.

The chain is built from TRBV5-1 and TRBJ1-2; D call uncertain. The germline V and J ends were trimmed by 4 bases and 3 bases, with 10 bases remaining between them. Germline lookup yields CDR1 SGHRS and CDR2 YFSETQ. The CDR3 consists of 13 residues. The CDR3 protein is CASSEDGDYGYTF. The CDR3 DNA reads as TGCGCCAGCAGCGAGGACGGGGACTATGGCTACACCTTC.

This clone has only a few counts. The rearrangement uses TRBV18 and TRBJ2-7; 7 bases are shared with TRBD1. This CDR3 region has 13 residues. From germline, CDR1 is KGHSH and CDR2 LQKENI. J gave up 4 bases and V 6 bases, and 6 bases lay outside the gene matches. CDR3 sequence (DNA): TGTGCCAGCTCCCCGGGACAGAGTTACGAGCAGTACTTC. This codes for CASSPGQSYEQYF.

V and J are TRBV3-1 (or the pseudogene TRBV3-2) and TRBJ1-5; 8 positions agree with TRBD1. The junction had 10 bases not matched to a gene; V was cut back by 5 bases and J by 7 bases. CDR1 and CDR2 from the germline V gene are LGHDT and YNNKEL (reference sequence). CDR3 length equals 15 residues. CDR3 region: CASSRGQGGFQPQHF. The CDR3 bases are TGTGCCAGCAGCAGAGGACAGGGTGGGTTCCAGCCCCAGCATTTT.

The CDR3 sequence is CASNPGQPNYEQYF. The DNA for the CDR3 is TGTGCCAGCAATCCGGGACAACCTAACTACGAGCAGTACTTC. The chain combines TRBV2 with TRBJ2-7, with D perhaps matching TRBD1 (6 bases). Trimming removed 7 bases from V and 3 bases from J, with 16 bases in between. The CDR3 loop spans 14 amino acids. Germline values: CDR1 SNHLY, CDR2 FYNNEI.

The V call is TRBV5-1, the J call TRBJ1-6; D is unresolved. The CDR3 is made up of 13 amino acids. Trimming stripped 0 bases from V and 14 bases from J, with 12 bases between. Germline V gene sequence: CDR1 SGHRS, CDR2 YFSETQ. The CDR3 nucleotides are TGCGCCAGCAGCTTGGTACCGGCTGAGTCCCTCCACTTT. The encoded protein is CASSLVPAESLHF.

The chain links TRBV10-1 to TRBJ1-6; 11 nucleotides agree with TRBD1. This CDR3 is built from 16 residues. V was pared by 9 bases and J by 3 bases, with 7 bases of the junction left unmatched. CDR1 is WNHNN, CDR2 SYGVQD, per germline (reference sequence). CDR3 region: CARWTGGNFYNSPLHF. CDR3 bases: TGCGCCAGATGGACAGGGGGCAATTTCTATAATTCACCCCTCCACTTT.

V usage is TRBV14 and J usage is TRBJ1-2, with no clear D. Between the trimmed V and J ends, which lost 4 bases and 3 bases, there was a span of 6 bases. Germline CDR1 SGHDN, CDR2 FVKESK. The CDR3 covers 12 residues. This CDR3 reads CASSLGDYGYTF. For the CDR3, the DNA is TGTGCCAGCAGCCTAGGAGACTATGGCTACACCTTC.

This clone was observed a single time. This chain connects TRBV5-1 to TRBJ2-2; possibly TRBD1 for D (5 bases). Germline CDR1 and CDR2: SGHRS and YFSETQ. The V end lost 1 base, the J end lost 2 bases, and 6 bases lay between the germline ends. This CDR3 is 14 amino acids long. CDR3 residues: CASSLQGNTGELFF. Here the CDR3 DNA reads TGCGCCAGCAGCTTGCAGGGAAACACCGGGGAGCTGTTTTTT.

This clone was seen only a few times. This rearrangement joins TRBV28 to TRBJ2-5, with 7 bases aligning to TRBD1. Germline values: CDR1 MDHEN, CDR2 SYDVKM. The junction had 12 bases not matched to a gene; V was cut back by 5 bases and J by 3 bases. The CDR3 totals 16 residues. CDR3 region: CASSTGTDALKETQYF. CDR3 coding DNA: TGTGCCAGCAGTACGGGGACAGACGCACTGAAAGAGACCCAGTACTTC.

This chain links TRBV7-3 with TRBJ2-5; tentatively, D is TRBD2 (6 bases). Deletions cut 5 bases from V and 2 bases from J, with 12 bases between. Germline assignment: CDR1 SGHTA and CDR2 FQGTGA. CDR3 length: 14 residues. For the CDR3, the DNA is TGTGCCAGCAGCAGTCTAGCGAAGCAAGAGACCCAGTACTTC. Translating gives CASSSLAKQETQYF.

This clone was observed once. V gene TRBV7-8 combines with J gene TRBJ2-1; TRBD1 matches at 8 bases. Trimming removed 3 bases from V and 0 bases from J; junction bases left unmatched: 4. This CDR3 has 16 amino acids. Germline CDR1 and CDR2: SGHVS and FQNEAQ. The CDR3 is CASSLDRASSYNEQFF. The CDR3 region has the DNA TGTGCCAGCAGCTTGGACAGGGCTAGCTCCTACAATGAGCAGTTCTTC.

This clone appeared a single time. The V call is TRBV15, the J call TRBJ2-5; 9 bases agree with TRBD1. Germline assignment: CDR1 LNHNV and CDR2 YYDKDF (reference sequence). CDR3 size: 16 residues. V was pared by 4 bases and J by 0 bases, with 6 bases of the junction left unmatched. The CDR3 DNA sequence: TGTGCCACCAGCACCTCCTGGACAGGGGACCAAGAGACCCAGTACTTC. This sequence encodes CATSTSWTGDQETQYF.

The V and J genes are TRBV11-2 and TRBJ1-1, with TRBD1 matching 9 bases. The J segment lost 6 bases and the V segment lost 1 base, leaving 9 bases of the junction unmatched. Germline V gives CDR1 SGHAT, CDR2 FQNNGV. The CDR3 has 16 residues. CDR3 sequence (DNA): TGTGCCAGCAGCTTAGCGCGGGGACAGGGCATCCCTGAAGCTTTCTTT. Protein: CASSLARGQGIPEAFF.

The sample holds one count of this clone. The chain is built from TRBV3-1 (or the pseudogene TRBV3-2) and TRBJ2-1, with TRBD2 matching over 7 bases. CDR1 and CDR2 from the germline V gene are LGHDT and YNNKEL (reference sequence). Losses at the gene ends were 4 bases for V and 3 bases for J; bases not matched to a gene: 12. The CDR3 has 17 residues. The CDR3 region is CASSPRVSLAVYNEQFF. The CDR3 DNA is TGTGCCAGCAGCCCCCGAGTGTCTCTAGCGGTCTACAATGAGCAGTTCTTC.

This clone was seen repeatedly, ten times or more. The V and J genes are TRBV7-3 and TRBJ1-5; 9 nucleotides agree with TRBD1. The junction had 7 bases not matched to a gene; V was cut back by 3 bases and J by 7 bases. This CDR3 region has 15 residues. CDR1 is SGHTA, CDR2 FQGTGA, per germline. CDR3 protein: CASSFSGTGYQPQHF. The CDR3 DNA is TGTGCCAGCAGCTTTTCCGGGACAGGGTACCAGCCCCAGCATTTT.

The CDR3 loop reads CASSFRVANYGYTF. The DNA for the CDR3 is TGCGCCAGCAGCTTTCGGGTCGCTAACTATGGCTACACCTTC. The chain couples TRBV5-1 to TRBJ1-2; D uncertain. Trimming left V 2 bases short and J 0 bases short, with 8 bases between. The CDR3 extends over 14 amino acids. CDR1 is SGHRS, CDR2 YFSETQ, per germline.

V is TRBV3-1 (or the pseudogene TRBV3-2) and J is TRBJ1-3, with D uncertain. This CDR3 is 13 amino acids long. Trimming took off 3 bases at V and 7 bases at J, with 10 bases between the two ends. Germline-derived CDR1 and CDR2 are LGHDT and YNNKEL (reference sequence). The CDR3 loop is CASSQVIGNTIYF. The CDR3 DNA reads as TGTGCCAGCAGCCAGGTGATAGGGAACACCATATATTTT.

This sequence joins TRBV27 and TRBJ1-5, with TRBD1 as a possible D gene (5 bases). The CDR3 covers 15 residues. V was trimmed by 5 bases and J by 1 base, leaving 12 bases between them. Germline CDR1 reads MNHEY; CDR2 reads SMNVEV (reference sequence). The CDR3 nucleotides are TGTGCCAGCAGTAAGGGGCCTTGGAGCAATCAGCCCCAGCATTTT. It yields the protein CASSKGPWSNQPQHF.

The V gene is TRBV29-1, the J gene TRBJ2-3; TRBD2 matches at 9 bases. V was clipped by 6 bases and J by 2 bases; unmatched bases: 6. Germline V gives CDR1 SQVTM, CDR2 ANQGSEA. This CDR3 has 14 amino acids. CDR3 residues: CSVPAGGLTDTQYF. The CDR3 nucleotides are TGCAGCGTCCCAGCGGGGGGACTCACAGATACGCAGTATTTT.

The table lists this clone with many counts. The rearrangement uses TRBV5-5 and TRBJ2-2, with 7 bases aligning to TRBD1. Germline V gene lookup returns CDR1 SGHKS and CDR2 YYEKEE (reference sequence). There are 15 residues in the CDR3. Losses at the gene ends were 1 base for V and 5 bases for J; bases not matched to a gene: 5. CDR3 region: CASSLRGLNTGELFF. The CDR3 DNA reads TGTGCCAGCAGCTTGAGGGGGCTGAATACCGGGGAGCTGTTTTTT. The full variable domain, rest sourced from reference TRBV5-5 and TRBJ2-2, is DAGVTQSPTHLIKTRGQQVTLRCSPISGHKSVSWYQQVLGQGPQFIFQYYEKEERGRGNFPDRFSARQFPNYSSELNVNALLLGDSALYLCASSLRGLNTGELFFGEGSRLTVL.

Written as DNA, the CDR3 is TGTGCCAGCAGCTCCGCGGGACAGAGACTTGGCTACACCTTC. It is translated as CASSSAGQRLGYTF. This rearrangement joins TRBV11-2 to TRBJ1-2, with 7 bases fitting TRBD1. The CDR3 is 14 residues long. With V trimmed by 4 bases and J by 7 bases, 9 bases remained unmatched. Germline values: CDR1 SGHAT, CDR2 FQNNGV.

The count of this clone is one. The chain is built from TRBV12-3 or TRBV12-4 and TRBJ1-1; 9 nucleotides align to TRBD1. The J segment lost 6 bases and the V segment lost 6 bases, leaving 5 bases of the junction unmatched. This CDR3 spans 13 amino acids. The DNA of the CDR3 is TGTGCCAGCAGCTACGACAGGGGGGCTGAAGCTTTCTTT. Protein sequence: CASSYDRGAEAFF.

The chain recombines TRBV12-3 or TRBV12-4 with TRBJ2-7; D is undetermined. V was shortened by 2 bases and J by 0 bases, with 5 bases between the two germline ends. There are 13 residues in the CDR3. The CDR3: CASSLLGSYEQYF. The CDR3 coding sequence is TGTGCCAGCAGTTTACTAGGCTCCTACGAGCAGTACTTC.